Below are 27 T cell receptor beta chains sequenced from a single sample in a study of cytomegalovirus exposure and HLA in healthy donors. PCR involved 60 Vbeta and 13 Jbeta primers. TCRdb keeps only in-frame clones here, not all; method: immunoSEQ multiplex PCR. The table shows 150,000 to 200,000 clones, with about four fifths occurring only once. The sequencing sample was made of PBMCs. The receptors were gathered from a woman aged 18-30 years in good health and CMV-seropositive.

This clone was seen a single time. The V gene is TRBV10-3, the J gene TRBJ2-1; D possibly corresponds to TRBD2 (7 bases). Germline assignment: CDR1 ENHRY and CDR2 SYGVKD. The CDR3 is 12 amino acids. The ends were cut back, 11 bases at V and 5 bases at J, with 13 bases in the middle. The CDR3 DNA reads TGTGCCTCGGGGAGGGGGGACAATGAGCAGTTCTTC. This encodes CASGRGDNEQFF.

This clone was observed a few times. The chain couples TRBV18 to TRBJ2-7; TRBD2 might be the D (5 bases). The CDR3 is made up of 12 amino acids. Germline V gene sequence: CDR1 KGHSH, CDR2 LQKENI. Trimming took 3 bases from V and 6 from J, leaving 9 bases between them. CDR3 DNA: TGTGCCAGCTCACCGGGCGAGGGCGAGCAGTACTTC. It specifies CASSPGEGEQYF.

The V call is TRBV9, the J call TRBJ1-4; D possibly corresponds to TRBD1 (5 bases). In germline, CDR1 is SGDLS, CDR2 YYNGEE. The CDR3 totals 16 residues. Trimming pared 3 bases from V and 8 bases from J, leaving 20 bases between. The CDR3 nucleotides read TGTGCCAGCAGCGGAGGTATGGGGCCGGCCTCGGAAAAACTGTTTTTT. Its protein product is CASSGGMGPASEKLFF.

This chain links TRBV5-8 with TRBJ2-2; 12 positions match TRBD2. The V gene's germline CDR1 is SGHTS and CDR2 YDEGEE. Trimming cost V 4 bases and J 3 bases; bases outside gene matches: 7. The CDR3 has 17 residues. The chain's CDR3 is CASSVLTSGGYTGELFF. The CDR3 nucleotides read TGTGCCAGCAGCGTCCTAACTAGCGGGGGGTACACCGGGGAGCTGTTTTTT.

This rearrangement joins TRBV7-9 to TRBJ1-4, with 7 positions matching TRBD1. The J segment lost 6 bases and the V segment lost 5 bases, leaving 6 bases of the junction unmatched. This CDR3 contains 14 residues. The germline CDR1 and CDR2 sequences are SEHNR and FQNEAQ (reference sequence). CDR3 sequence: CASSEDRPYEKLFF. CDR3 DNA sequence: TGTGCCAGCAGCGAGGACAGGCCTTATGAAAAACTGTTTTTT.

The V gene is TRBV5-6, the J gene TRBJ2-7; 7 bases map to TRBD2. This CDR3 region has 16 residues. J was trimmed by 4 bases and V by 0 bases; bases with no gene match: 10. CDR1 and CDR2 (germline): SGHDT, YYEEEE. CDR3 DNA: TGTGCCAGCAGCTTGGCCCTGGCAGCGGGGCGATACGAGCAGTACTTC. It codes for CASSLALAAGRYEQYF.

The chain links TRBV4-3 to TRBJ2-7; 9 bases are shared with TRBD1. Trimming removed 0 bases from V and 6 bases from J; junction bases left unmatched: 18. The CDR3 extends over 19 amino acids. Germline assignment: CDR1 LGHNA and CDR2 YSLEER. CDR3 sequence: CASSQDAGQGNPYAPEQYF. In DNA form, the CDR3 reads TGCGCCAGCAGCCAAGATGCGGGACAGGGTAACCCTTACGCACCCGAGCAGTACTTC.

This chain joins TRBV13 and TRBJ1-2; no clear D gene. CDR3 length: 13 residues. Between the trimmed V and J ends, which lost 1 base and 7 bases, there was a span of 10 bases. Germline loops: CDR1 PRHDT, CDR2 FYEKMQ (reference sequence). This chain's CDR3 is CASSLAGRPGYTF. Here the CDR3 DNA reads TGTGCCAGCAGCTTAGCTGGGAGGCCTGGCTACACCTTC.

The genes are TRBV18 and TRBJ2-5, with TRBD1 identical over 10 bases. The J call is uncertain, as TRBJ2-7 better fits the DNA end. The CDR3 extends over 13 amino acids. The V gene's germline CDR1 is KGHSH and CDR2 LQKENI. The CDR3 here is CASSRQGAREQYF. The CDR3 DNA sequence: TGTGCCAGCTCTCGACAGGGGGCGCGCGAGCAGTACTTC.

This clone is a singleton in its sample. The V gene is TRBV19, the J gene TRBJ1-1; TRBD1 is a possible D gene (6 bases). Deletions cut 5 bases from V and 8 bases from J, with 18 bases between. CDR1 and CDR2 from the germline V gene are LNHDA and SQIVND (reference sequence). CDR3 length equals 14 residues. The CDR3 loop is CASSLRTANSEAFF. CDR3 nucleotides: TGTGCCAGTAGTTTGAGGACAGCGAACTCAGAAGCTTTCTTT.

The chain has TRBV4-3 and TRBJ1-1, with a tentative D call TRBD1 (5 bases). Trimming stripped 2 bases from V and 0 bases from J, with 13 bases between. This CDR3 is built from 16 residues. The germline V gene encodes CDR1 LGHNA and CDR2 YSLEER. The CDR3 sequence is CASSQPGYPMNTEAFF. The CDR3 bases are TGCGCCAGCAGCCAACCAGGGTACCCGATGAACACTGAAGCTTTCTTT.

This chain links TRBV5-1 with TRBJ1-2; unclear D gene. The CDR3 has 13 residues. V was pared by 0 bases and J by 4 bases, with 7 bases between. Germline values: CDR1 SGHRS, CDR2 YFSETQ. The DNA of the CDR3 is TGCGCCAGCAGCTTGGGGGAGGCCTATGGCTACACCTTC. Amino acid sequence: CASSLGEAYGYTF.

This CDR3 reads CASSPGGTGVYEQYF. The CDR3 region has the DNA TGTGCCAGTAGTCCTGGGGGGACAGGGGTCTACGAGCAGTACTTC. The chain combines TRBV19 with TRBJ2-7, with 10 bases that match TRBD1. The CDR3 has 15 residues. J was trimmed by 3 bases and V by 5 bases; bases with no gene match: 7. Germline V lookup: CDR1 LNHDA, CDR2 SQIVND (reference sequence).

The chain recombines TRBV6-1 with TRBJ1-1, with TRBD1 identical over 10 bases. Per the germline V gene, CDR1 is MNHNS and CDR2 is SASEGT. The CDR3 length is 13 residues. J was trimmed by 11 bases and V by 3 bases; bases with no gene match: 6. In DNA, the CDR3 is TGTGCCAGCAGTGACCGGGACAGGGGAGGGGCTTTCTTT. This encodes CASSDRDRGGAFF.

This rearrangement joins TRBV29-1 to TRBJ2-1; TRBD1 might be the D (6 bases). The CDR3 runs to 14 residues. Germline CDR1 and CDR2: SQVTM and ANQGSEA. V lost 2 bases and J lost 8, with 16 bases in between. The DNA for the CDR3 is TGCAGCGTTGAACCTAGAACAGGGAGCCATGAGCAGTTCTTC. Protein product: CSVEPRTGSHEQFF.

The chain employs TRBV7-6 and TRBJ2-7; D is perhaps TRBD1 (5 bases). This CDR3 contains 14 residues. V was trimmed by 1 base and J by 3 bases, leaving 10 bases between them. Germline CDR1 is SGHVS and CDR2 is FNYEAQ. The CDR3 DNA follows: TGTGCCAGCAGCTTAGTCCCAGGGAACTACGAGCAGTACTTC. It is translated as CASSLVPGNYEQYF.

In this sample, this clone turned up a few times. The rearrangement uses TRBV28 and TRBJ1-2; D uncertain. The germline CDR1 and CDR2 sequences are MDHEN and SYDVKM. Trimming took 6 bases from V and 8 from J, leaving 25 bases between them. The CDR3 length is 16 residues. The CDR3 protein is CASSRRVRTVVGGYTF. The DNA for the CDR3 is TGTGCCAGCAGCCGGAGGGTTAGGACCGTCGTTGGGGGCTACACCTTC.

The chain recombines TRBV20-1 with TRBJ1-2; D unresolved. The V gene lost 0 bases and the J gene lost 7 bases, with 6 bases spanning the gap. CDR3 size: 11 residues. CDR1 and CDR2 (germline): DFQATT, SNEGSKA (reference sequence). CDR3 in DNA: TGCAGTGCTAGAGATCTGAGTGGCTACACCTTC. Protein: CSARDLSGYTF.

In DNA form, the CDR3 reads TGTGCCAGCATTCGGACAGGGCCCCTTAAGACCATATATTTT. Translating it yields CASIRTGPLKTIYF. The J gene is TRBJ1-3, the V gene TRBV21-1; the D call in the table, TRBD1, was not verified against the DNA. TRBV21-1 is a documented pseudogene. The CDR3 has 14 residues.

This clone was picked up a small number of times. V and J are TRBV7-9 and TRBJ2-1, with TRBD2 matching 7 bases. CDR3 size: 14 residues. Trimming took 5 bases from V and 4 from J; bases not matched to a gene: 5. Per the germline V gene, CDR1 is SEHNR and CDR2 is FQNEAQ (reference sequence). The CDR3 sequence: CASSNWGGYNEQFF. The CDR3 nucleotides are TGTGCCAGCAGCAACTGGGGGGGATACAATGAGCAGTTCTTC.

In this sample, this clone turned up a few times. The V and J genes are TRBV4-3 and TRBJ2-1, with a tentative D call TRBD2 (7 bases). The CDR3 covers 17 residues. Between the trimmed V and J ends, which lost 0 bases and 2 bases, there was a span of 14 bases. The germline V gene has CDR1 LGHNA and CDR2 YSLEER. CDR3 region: CASSQDLRGGTYNEQFF. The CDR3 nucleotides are TGCGCCAGCAGCCAAGATTTGAGGGGGGGCACCTACAATGAGCAGTTCTTC.

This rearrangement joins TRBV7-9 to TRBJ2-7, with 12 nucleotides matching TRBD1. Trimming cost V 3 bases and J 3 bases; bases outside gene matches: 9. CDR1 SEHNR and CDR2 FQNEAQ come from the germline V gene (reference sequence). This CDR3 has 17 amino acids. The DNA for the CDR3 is TGTGCCAGCAGCTTTGAGGAGGGACAGGGGGCTTTCTACGAGCAGTACTTC. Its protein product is CASSFEEGQGAFYEQYF. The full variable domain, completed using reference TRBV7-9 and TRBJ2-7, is DTGVSQNPRHKITKRGQNVTFRCDPISEHNRLYWYRQTLGQGPEFLTYFQNEAQLEKSRLLSDRFSAERPKGSFSTLEIQRTEQGDSAMYLCASSFEEGQGAFYEQYFGPGTRLTVT.

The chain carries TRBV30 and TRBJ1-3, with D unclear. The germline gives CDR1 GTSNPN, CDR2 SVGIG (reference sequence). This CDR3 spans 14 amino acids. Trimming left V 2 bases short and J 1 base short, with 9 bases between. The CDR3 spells CAWSRGRSGNTIYF. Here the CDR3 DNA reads TGTGCCTGGAGTAGAGGGCGGTCTGGAAACACCATATATTTT.

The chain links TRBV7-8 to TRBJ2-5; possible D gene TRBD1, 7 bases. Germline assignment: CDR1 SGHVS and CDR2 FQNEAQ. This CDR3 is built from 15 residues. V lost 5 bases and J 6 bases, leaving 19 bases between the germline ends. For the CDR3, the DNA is TGTGCCAGCAGCGCCAGGGGGGCAGGGTCGAAGACCCAGTACTTC. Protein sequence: CASSARGAGSKTQYF. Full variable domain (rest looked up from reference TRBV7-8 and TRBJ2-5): GAGVSQSPRYKVAKRGQDVALRCDPISGHVSLFWYQQALGQGPEFLTYFQNEAQLDKSGLPSDRFFAERPEGSVSTLKIQRTQQEDSAVYLCASSARGAGSKTQYFGPGTRLLVL.

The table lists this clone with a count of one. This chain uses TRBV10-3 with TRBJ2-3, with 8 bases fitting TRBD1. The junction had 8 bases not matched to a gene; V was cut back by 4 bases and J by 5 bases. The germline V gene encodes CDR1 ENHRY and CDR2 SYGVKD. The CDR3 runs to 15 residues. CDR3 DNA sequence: TGTGCCATCAGTGCGGAACAGGGGGTTGGAGATACGCAGTATTTT. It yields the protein CAISAEQGVGDTQYF.

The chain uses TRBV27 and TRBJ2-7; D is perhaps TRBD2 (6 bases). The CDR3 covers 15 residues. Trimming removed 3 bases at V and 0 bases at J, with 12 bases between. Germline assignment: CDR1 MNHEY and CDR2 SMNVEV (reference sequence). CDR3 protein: CASSFGTSSSYEQYF. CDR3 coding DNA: TGTGCCAGCAGTTTTGGGACTTCTAGCTCCTACGAGCAGTACTTC.

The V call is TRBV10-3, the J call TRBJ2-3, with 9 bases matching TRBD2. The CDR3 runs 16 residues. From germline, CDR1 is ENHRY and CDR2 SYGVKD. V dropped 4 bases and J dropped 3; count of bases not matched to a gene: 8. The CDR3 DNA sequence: TGTGCCATCAGTGTAGAAGCGGGGGGAGGGACAGATACGCAGTATTTT. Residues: CAISVEAGGGTDTQYF.